These T cell receptor beta chains were read from a single sample in a study of cytomegalovirus exposure and HLA in healthy donors. Assay: immunoSEQ multiplex PCR; the TCRdb copy retains only in-frame clones and omits some. The sample consists of 110,000 or so clones, over 80% of them appearing once. The sample taken for sequencing was PBMCs. The source is a man between 18 and 35 years old in good health and CMV-seronegative. CDR3s include the opening cysteine and the closing phenylalanine or tryptophan. Fields, in order: J gene, D gene, clone size, V gene, CDR3 protein, CDR3 DNA. The D gene is left open where the match is weak. Expanded clones get a size class; other rows say once, few or many, or leave the size out.

TRBJ2-7 | - | - | TRBV19 | CASSIDGNGDYEQYF | TGTGCCAGTAGTATAGATGGTAACGGAGACTACGAGCAGTACTTC
TRBJ1-1 | - | few | TRBV27 | CASSLVGVTGKNTEAFF | TGTGCCAGCAGTTTAGTTGGAGTCACAGGAAAGAACACTGAAGCTTTCTTT
TRBJ1-4 | - | - | TRBV6-5 | CASSYTAGASEKLFF | TGTGCCAGCAGTTACACGGCAGGGGCCAGTGAAAAACTGTTTTTT
TRBJ2-1 | - | few | TRBV7-6 | CASSVSNEQFF | TGTGCCAGCAGCGTTAGTAATGAGCAGTTCTTC
TRBJ2-1 | - | - | TRBV7-3 | CASSLVGDSSYNEQFF | TGTGCCAGCAGCTTAGTAGGGGATAGCTCCTACAATGAGCAGTTCTTC
TRBJ1-3 | - | - | TRBV9 | CASSVGDVPRVLSGNTIYF | TGTGCCAGCAGCGTAGGTGACGTTCCGCGGGTATTGTCTGGAAACACCATATATTTT
TRBJ1-1 | - | - | TRBV11-2 | CASSLEVRWDTEAFF | TGTGCCAGCAGCTTAGAAGTCAGGTGGGACACTGAAGCTTTCTTT
TRBJ1-1 | - | - | TRBV6-5 | CASSPDRKVAEAFF | TGTGCCAGCAGTCCCGACAGGAAGGTCGCTGAAGCTTTCTTT
TRBJ2-5 | TRBD2 | once | TRBV27 | CASSAFSGRDGETQYF | TGTGCCAGCAGTGCTTTTAGCGGGAGGGATGGAGAGACCCAGTACTTC
TRBJ2-7 | TRBD1 | - | TRBV2 | CASSEDPELDRGLSSYEQYF | TGTGCCAGCAGTGAAGATCCGGAGTTAGACAGGGGGCTTAGCTCCTACGAGCAGTACTTC
TRBJ2-5 | TRBD2 | - | TRBV7-3 | CASSFATSGQETQYF | TGTGCCAGCAGCTTTGCAACTAGCGGACAAGAGACCCAGTACTTC
TRBJ1-5 | TRBD1 | - | TRBV19 | CASSVPGQRYSNQPQHF | TGTGCCAGTAGTGTACCGGGACAGCGATATAGCAATCAGCCCCAGCATTTT
TRBJ2-2 | TRBD2 | - | TRBV4-3 | CASSQDVIAGGMFGELFF | TGCGCCAGCAGCCAAGATGTTATAGCGGGAGGGATGTTCGGGGAGCTGTTTTTT
TRBJ1-2 | TRBD1 | - | TRBV12-5 | CASTRRLLHGTGHGYTF | TGTGCTAGTACTCGACGTTTACTCCACGGGACAGGGCATGGCTACACCTTC
TRBJ2-1 | TRBD2 | - | TRBV6-5 | CASSGVAGGYNEQFF | TGTGCCAGCAGTGGGGTAGCGGGCGGGTACAATGAGCAGTTCTTC
TRBJ2-7 | TRBD1 | - | TRBV5-1 | CASSLSTGTGMGGEQYF | TGCGCCAGCAGCTTGTCGACAGGGACAGGGATGGGGGGCGAGCAGTACTTC
TRBJ1-5 | - | - | TRBV19 | CASSILLGGFNQPQHF | TGTGCCAGTAGTATATTGCTAGGCGGATTCAATCAGCCCCAGCATTTT
TRBJ2-3 | - | - | TRBV7-2 | CASSAGTPSTDTQYF | TGTGCCAGCAGCGCCGGGACTCCTAGCACAGATACGCAGTATTTT
TRBJ2-1 | TRBD2 | - | TRBV5-1 | CASSSTLQAGGQHEQFF | TGCGCCAGCAGCTCTACCCTACAAGCGGGAGGGCAACATGAGCAGTTCTTC
TRBJ2-5 | TRBD2 | - | TRBV7-2 | CASSLGLAGGAETQYF | TGTGCCAGCAGCTTAGGACTAGCGGGAGGTGCGGAGACCCAGTACTTC
TRBJ2-7 | - | - | TRBV7-6 | CASSLVEGNLEQYF | TGTGCCAGCAGCTTAGTGGAGGGCAATTTGGAGCAGTACTTC
TRBJ2-7 | TRBD1 | - | TRBV6-5 | CASSYRTGVTYEQYF | TGTGCCAGCAGTTACCGGACAGGAGTCACCTACGAGCAGTACTTC
TRBJ1-1 | - | - | TRBV28 | CASSPLPGNTEAFF | TGTGCCAGCAGTCCCCTCCCGGGGAACACTGAAGCTTTCTTT
TRBJ2-1 | - | - | TRBV2 | CASSEALSHEQFF | TGTGCCAGCAGTGAGGCCCTTTCTCATGAGCAGTTCTTC
TRBJ2-3 | - | - | TRBV2 | CASTGGTRTDTQYF | TGTGCCAGCACAGGGGGGACGAGGACAGATACGCAGTATTTT
TRBJ2-2 | - | - | TRBV7-2 | CASSLRRAWTGELFF | TGTGCCAGCAGCTTAAGGAGGGCCTGGACCGGGGAGCTGTTTTTT
TRBJ2-1 | - | once | TRBV2 | CASSVHRVNEQFF | TGTGCCAGCAGTGTACACAGGGTCAATGAGCAGTTCTTC
TRBJ1-2 | TRBD1 | - | TRBV7-2 | CASSSLQGAHYGYTF | TGTGCCAGCAGCTCCTTACAGGGGGCGCACTATGGCTACACCTTC